Sequencing of this T cell receptor beta chain was carried out in a study of shared clonotypes between healthy human individuals. V was clipped by 1 base and J by 0 bases; unmatched bases: 8. From germline, CDR1 is SGHVS and CDR2 FQNEAQ. The CDR3 sequence is 17 residues long. Execution of the assay was at deep level. The assay was immunoSEQ multiplex PCR, and TCRdb's table has in-frame clones only and misses some. The profile covers about 1 million clones, with approximately 72% appearing a single time and 1.4% to 1.5% taken by the ten largest. Sequences were obtained from memory CD4+ T cells sorted from blood. The subset denotes: CD45RA-negative fraction. The receptor comes from a man in his late teens or twenties in good health. The chain carries TRBV7-8 and TRBJ2-7; 8 nucleotides agree with TRBD2. CDR3 DNA sequence: TGTGCCAGCAGCTTAGGGCTCGGGGGGGGCAGCTCCTACGAGCAGTACTTC. It yields the protein CASSLGLGGGSSYEQYF.